Listed here is a single T cell receptor beta chain. The target antigen is unknown. Germline lookup yields CDR1 SQVTM and CDR2 ANQGSEA. This CDR3 has 13 residues. The junction had 5 bases not matched to a gene; V was cut back by 6 bases and J by 2 bases. A CD45RO/CCR7/CD25/CD127/CD95/CD27 panel sorted naive, central memory, regulatory and stem cell-like memory CD4+ cells. Expressed TCRB transcripts were sequenced, since all the RNA that had been isolated was reverse transcribed. Assay: immunoSEQ multiplex PCR; the TCRdb copy retains only in-frame clones and omits some. The profile covers roughly 730,000 clones, with 13% appearing a single time and approximately 0.022% taken by the ten largest. This entry is derived from a study of beta chain features in type 1 diabetes. General study results and limits: Among all four CD4+ subsets, Type 1 diabetes patients had TCRB CDR3s that were moderately but significantly shorter. For cells with high TCR expression, cDNA sequencing could yield over-representation.

The chain combines TRBV29-1 with TRBJ2-7; 9 positions match TRBD1. This clonotype was obtained from a man aged 18 to 29 with type 1 diabetes. Sequencing input: naive CD4+ T cells from blood. This CDR3 is CSVRQGGAYEQYF. CDR3 sequence (DNA): TGCAGCGTGCGACAGGGGGGGGCCTACGAGCAGTACTTC.